The 26 T cell receptor beta chains below were found in one sample sequenced in a study of blood T cell repertoires in COVID-19. The assay was immunoSEQ multiplex PCR, and TCRdb's table has in-frame clones only and misses some. This table has around 190,000 clones, about 88% appearing once. Sequenced input: PBMCs or T cells enriched from blood (not recorded which). The receptors stem from a woman younger than 30 who had recovered from COVID-19.

The rearrangement uses TRBV30 and TRBJ2-1; no firm D call. Germline-derived CDR1 and CDR2 are GTSNPN and SVGIG (reference sequence). The CDR3 has 13 amino acids. V was trimmed by 5 bases and J by 9 bases, leaving 17 bases between them. CDR3 in DNA: TGTGCCTGGGACCCGGGTCATGAAGGTGAGCAGTTCTTC. Protein product: CAWDPGHEGEQFF.

This chain connects TRBV12-3 or TRBV12-4 to TRBJ2-2; D uncertain. The CDR3 spans 13 residues. The germline V and J ends were trimmed by 4 bases and 4 bases, with 7 bases remaining between them. The CDR3 is CASSSSFTGELFF. The DNA of the CDR3 is TGTGCCAGCAGTTCAAGCTTCACCGGGGAGCTGTTTTTT.

The chain is built from TRBV27 and TRBJ1-4, with a weak D call TRBD1 (5 bases). V was cut by 3 bases and J by 4 bases, with 9 bases left in between. The CDR3 consists of 14 residues. Germline CDR1 and CDR2: MNHEY and SMNVEV (reference sequence). The CDR3 sequence is CASSFTGYNEKLFF. The CDR3 DNA reads as TGTGCCAGCAGTTTCACAGGCTATAATGAAAAACTGTTTTTT.

The rearrangement joins TRBV6-2 or TRBV6-3 to TRBJ2-6, with TRBD1 matching over 11 bases. The J segment lost 2 bases and the V segment lost 6 bases, leaving 3 bases of the junction unmatched. This CDR3 is built from 16 residues. Germline assignment: CDR1 MNHEY and CDR2 SVGEGT. The CDR3 DNA follows: TGTGCCAGCAGCCGGACAGGGGGCGCTGGGGCCAACGTCCTGACTTTC. It specifies CASSRTGGAGANVLTF.

J is TRBJ1-5 and V is TRBV10-2; no definite D call. CDR1 and CDR2 (germline): WSHSY, SAAADI. This CDR3 contains 14 residues. The ends were cut back, 7 bases at V and 4 bases at J, with 14 bases in the middle. CDR3 amino acids: CASNDRAGNQPQHF. Written as DNA, the CDR3 is TGCGCCAGCAACGACCGGGCGGGTAATCAGCCCCAGCATTTT.

The chain couples TRBV2 to TRBJ2-1; 9 positions match TRBD2. V was pared by 6 bases and J by 6 bases, with 6 bases of the junction left unmatched. The CDR3 length is 14 residues. Germline-derived CDR1 and CDR2 are SNHLY and FYNNEI. CDR3 DNA: TGTGCCAGCAGCCTCGGACTAGCGAGCAATGAGCAGTTCTTC. Encoded protein: CASSLGLASNEQFF.

This chain uses TRBV2 with TRBJ1-3, with TRBD1 matching over 8 bases. CDR1 is SNHLY, CDR2 FYNNEI, per germline. Losses at the gene ends were 5 bases for V and 3 bases for J; bases not matched to a gene: 6. The CDR3 contains 15 residues. Here the CDR3 reads CASSFDRGNGNTIYF. The CDR3 coding sequence is TGTGCCAGCAGTTTTGACAGGGGCAATGGAAACACCATATATTTT. Together with reference TRBV2 and TRBJ1-3, the CDR3 gives the full variable domain: EPEVTQTPSHQVTQMGQEVILRCVPISNHLYFYWYRQILGQKVEFLVSFYNNEISEKSEIFDDQFSVERPDGSNFTLKIRSTKLEDSAMYFCASSFDRGNGNTIYFGEGSWLTVV.

This clone has a single count. This specimen includes other DNA sequences encoding the same CDR3. This chain connects TRBV7-9 to TRBJ1-5, with D tentatively TRBD1 (6 bases). Trimming removed 3 bases from V and 3 bases from J, with 9 bases in between. The CDR3 is 14 residues long. Germline V gene lookup returns CDR1 SEHNR and CDR2 FQNEAQ (reference sequence). The CDR3, as DNA: TGTGCCAGCAGCTTGGGGGGGCTCAATCAGCCCCAGCATTTT. It translates to CASSLGGLNQPQHF. The entire variable domain, with the rest obtained from reference TRBV7-9 and TRBJ1-5, is as follows: DTGVSQNPRHKITKRGQNVTFRCDPISEHNRLYWYRQTLGQGPEFLTYFQNEAQLEKSRLLSDRFSAERPKGSFSTLEIQRTEQGDSAMYLCASSLGGLNQPQHFGDGTRLSIL.

This chain links TRBV5-1 with TRBJ2-5, with 9 bases that match TRBD2. Germline CDR1 and CDR2: SGHRS and YFSETQ. This CDR3 region has 16 residues. J was trimmed by 2 bases and V by 4 bases; bases with no gene match: 9. This CDR3 reads CASSPGASGGQETQYF. In DNA form, the CDR3 reads TGCGCCAGCAGCCCGGGGGCGAGCGGGGGGCAAGAGACCCAGTACTTC.

The chain has TRBV5-6 and TRBJ1-2, with 8 bases matching TRBD1. J was trimmed by 5 bases and V by 5 bases; bases with no gene match: 5. Germline lookup yields CDR1 SGHDT and CDR2 YYEEEE. The CDR3 length is 13 residues. The CDR3 bases are TGTGCCAGCAGTCCAGGGGGCGCGTATGGCTACACCTTC. Protein sequence: CASSPGGAYGYTF.

J is TRBJ2-2 and V is TRBV3-1 (or the pseudogene TRBV3-2); D possibly corresponds to TRBD1 (5 bases). V was shortened by 6 bases and J by 2 bases, with 16 bases between the two germline ends. Per germline, CDR1 LGHDT and CDR2 YNNKEL (reference sequence). This CDR3 contains 16 residues. DNA of the CDR3: TGTGCCAGCAGTCAAAGGGGATCAAGCAACACCGGGGAGCTGTTTTTT. The encoded protein is CASSQRGSSNTGELFF.

This sequence joins TRBV7-9 and TRBJ2-3; 8 bases agree with TRBD1. Trimming removed 5 bases from V and 1 base from J; junction bases left unmatched: 2. This CDR3 spans 14 amino acids. Germline loops: CDR1 SEHNR, CDR2 FQNEAQ (reference sequence). CDR3 in DNA: TGTGCCAGCAGCGCGGGACAGGGCACAGATACGCAGTATTTT. Protein sequence: CASSAGQGTDTQYF.

V and J are TRBV19 and TRBJ2-2; 7 nucleotides align to TRBD1. The CDR3 consists of 16 residues. V gave up 5 bases and J gave up 1 base; unmatched junction bases: 7. CDR1 and CDR2 (germline): LNHDA, SQIVND (reference sequence). Here the CDR3 DNA reads TGTGCCAGTAGTCCCGGACAGGAACTGAACACCGGGGAGCTGTTTTTT. Its translation is CASSPGQELNTGELFF.

In this sample, this clone turned up a few times. J is TRBJ1-2 and V is TRBV7-9; D not certain. The germline gives CDR1 SEHNR, CDR2 FQNEAQ (reference sequence). V was pared by 2 bases and J by 0 bases, with 4 bases between. The CDR3 contains 13 residues. CDR3 loop: CASSLQSNYGYTF. The CDR3 DNA reads as TGTGCCAGCAGCTTACAGTCTAACTATGGCTACACCTTC. The whole variable domain, filled in from reference TRBV7-9 and TRBJ1-2, reads DTGVSQNPRHKITKRGQNVTFRCDPISEHNRLYWYRQTLGQGPEFLTYFQNEAQLEKSRLLSDRFSAERPKGSFSTLEIQRTEQGDSAMYLCASSLQSNYGYTFGSGTRLTVV.

The chain uses TRBV2 and TRBJ1-2; weak D call: TRBD1 (5 bases). V was trimmed by 6 bases and J by 4 bases, leaving 15 bases between them. CDR3 length: 14 residues. Germline values: CDR1 SNHLY, CDR2 FYNNEI. This CDR3 is CASSWGEQFYGYTF. The CDR3 DNA sequence: TGTGCCAGCAGCTGGGGGGAACAGTTCTATGGCTACACCTTC. The whole variable domain, remainder taken from reference TRBV2 and TRBJ1-2, is EPEVTQTPSHQVTQMGQEVILRCVPISNHLYFYWYRQILGQKVEFLVSFYNNEISEKSEIFDDQFSVERPDGSNFTLKIRSTKLEDSAMYFCASSWGEQFYGYTFGSGTRLTVV.

V gene TRBV6-1 combines with J gene TRBJ2-3, with no clear D. The CDR3 length is 12 residues. The germline CDR1 and CDR2 sequences are MNHNS and SASEGT. Trimming took off 8 bases at V and 4 bases at J, with 10 bases between the two ends. The CDR3 loop is CASSLRSDTQYF. The CDR3 nucleotides are TGTGCCAGCTCCCTTCGGTCAGATACGCAGTATTTT.

The rearrangement joins TRBV5-5 to TRBJ1-2; maybe TRBD1 (6 bases). Per germline, CDR1 SGHKS and CDR2 YYEKEE (reference sequence). This CDR3 contains 12 residues. Trimming cost V 6 bases and J 6 bases, with 12 bases left between them. DNA of the CDR3: TGTGCCAGCACCTTTTCAGGGGATGGCTACACCTTC. Translating gives CASTFSGDGYTF.

This sequence joins TRBV28 and TRBJ1-1; the D gene is possibly TRBD1 (6 bases). This CDR3 is 16 amino acids long. The germline V gene has CDR1 MDHEN and CDR2 SYDVKM. V was pared by 7 bases and J by 4 bases, with 22 bases between. The CDR3: CASISGTQSTGTEAFF. In DNA, the CDR3 is TGTGCCAGCATTTCCGGGACACAAAGCACCGGCACTGAAGCTTTCTTT.

This clone was counted once. The chain carries TRBV7-2 and TRBJ1-1; 8 bases align to TRBD1. V shed 2 bases and J 1 base; nucleotides not matched to a gene: 0. Germline V gives CDR1 SGHTA, CDR2 FQGNSA. The CDR3 extends over 14 amino acids. Here the CDR3 reads CASSLQGANTEAFF. CDR3 DNA sequence: TGTGCCAGCAGCTTACAGGGGGCGAACACTGAAGCTTTCTTT.

The gene calls are TRBV7-9 and TRBJ2-7, with 7 nucleotides matching TRBD2. CDR1 is SEHNR, CDR2 FQNEAQ, per germline (reference sequence). This CDR3 is built from 12 residues. Losses at the gene ends were 4 bases for V and 7 bases for J; bases not matched to a gene: 4. The CDR3 loop reads CASSWGGGEQYF. Written as DNA, the CDR3 is TGTGCCAGCAGCTGGGGCGGGGGAGAGCAGTACTTC.

A word on this clone: The same CDR3 is also encoded by other DNA sequences in this sample. The chain combines TRBV7-2 with TRBJ2-5; D not resolved. CDR3 size: 12 residues. V lost 9 bases, J lost 3 bases, and 11 bases lay in between. The germline V gene has CDR1 SGHTA and CDR2 FQGNSA. The CDR3 DNA is TGTGCCAGTTCGAGGAGAGAAGAGACCCAGTACTTC. Amino acids: CASSRREETQYF.

This clone was seen a handful of times. This chain joins TRBV4-1 and TRBJ2-1, with D unresolved. The CDR3 loop spans 13 amino acids. Germline CDR1 is MGHRA and CDR2 is YSYEKL. Trimming removed 3 bases at V and 5 bases at J, with 8 bases between. The CDR3: CASSQEKHNEQFF. The DNA for the CDR3 is TGCGCCAGCAGCCAGGAGAAACACAATGAGCAGTTCTTC.

V and J are TRBV6-2 or TRBV6-3 and TRBJ1-3; possible D gene TRBD1, 5 bases. Trimming took off 5 bases at V and 2 bases at J, with 7 bases between the two ends. CDR3 length equals 13 residues. CDR1 MNHEY and CDR2 SVGEGT come from the germline V gene. The CDR3 nucleotides read TGTGCCAGCAGTAGGGGAACTGGAAACACCATATATTTT. Protein sequence: CASSRGTGNTIYF.

The rearrangement uses TRBV30 and TRBJ2-7; 10 nucleotides align to TRBD2. This CDR3 contains 14 residues. Germline values: CDR1 GTSNPN, CDR2 SVGIG (reference sequence). With 4 bases clipped from V and 2 bases from J, the junction kept 5 bases outside the gene matches. The CDR3 sequence: CAWTTSGPAYEQYF. CDR3 in DNA: TGTGCCTGGACGACTAGCGGGCCTGCCTACGAGCAGTACTTC.

The V call is TRBV6-1, the J call TRBJ1-1; tentatively, D is TRBD1 (6 bases). In germline, CDR1 is MNHNS, CDR2 SASEGT. Trimming removed 1 base from V and 1 base from J, with 7 bases in between. The CDR3 spans 14 residues. The CDR3 DNA is TGTGCCAGCAGTGAAGACAGGGAGAACACTGAAGCTTTCTTT. Translating it yields CASSEDRENTEAFF.

J is TRBJ2-2 and V is TRBV15; D call uncertain. Germline V gene sequence: CDR1 LNHNV, CDR2 YYDKDF (reference sequence). Between the trimmed V and J ends, which lost 5 bases and 4 bases, there was a span of 17 bases. The CDR3 consists of 16 residues. CDR3 coding DNA: TGTGCCACCAGCCCTTTCCTAGGAGAAGCCACCGGGGAGCTGTTTTTT. Translating gives CATSPFLGEATGELFF.